These 18 T cell receptor beta chains came from one sample sequenced in a study of T-cell reconstitution after alpha-beta-depleted transplantation in children. TCRbeta library preparation incorporated unique molecular identifiers. A single record per CDR3 protein comes from TCRdb applying MiXCR to the PCR reads. The sample gives approximately 400,000 distinct CDR3 sequences, roughly 17% of which show up once; approximately 29% is in the top ten. The source was PBMCs, mostly from graft donor cells, collected 360 days after TCRalphabeta/CD19-depleted stem cell transplant. The receptors were sampled from a boy younger than two who had a stem cell transplant for Wiskott-Aldrich syndrome, so the T cells may come from the graft donor.

This sequence joins TRBV7-2 and TRBJ2-3; weak D call: TRBD2 (6 bases). Looked up from germline, CDR1 is SGHTA and CDR2 is FQGNSA. The V and J ends lost 5 bases and 2 bases respectively, with 20 bases between them. There are 17 residues in the CDR3. The CDR3 DNA follows: TGTGCCAGCAGCCCTGGACTACCCGCCCCTGTCACAGATACGCAGTATTTT. Its protein product is CASSPGLPAPVTDTQYF.

This clonotype has a handful of counts. The J gene is TRBJ1-1, the V gene TRBV18; D unclear. CDR3 length: 13 residues. Deletions cut 2 bases from V and 2 bases from J, with 6 bases between. The germline gives CDR1 KGHSH, CDR2 LQKENI. This CDR3 reads CASSPVDNTEAFF. CDR3 nucleotide sequence: TGTGCCAGCTCACCAGTAGATAACACTGAAGCTTTCTTT.

The chain recombines TRBV9 with TRBJ2-5, with 11 bases fitting TRBD2. Germline trimming cut 3 bases from V and 4 bases from J; bases unmatched to any gene: 11. Germline assignment: CDR1 SGDLS and CDR2 YYNGEE. This CDR3 contains 17 residues. The CDR3 is CASSGPISGREVETQYF. The CDR3, as DNA: TGTGCCAGCAGCGGACCGATTAGCGGGAGGGAGGTAGAGACCCAGTACTTC.

This clonotype was seen more than once but under ten times. The chain combines TRBV4-3 with TRBJ2-7; TRBD2 matches at 9 bases. This CDR3 comprises 15 residues. The germline gives CDR1 LGHNA, CDR2 YSLEER. The trim removed 0 bases at V and 4 bases at J, leaving 4 bases unmatched. This chain's CDR3 is CASSQEGLARYEQYF. DNA for the CDR3: TGCGCCAGCAGCCAAGAAGGACTAGCGAGATACGAGCAGTACTTC.

This clonotype has a handful of counts. V and J are TRBV6-1 and TRBJ2-7, with TRBD1 identical over 8 bases. With V trimmed by 6 bases and J by 7 bases, 8 bases remained unmatched. This CDR3 comprises 13 residues. Germline loops: CDR1 MNHNS, CDR2 SASEGT. This CDR3 reads CASSRQGSTEQYF. The CDR3 bases are TGTGCCAGCAGCCGACAGGGGAGTACGGAGCAGTACTTC.

This clonotype was seen repeatedly, ten times or more. The chain joins TRBV12-3 or TRBV12-4 to TRBJ2-7; D unclear. V lost 1 base and J 7 bases, leaving 14 bases between the germline ends. The CDR3 contains 14 residues. The CDR3 region is CASSLVPHYGEQYF. For the CDR3, the DNA is TGTGCCAGCAGTTTAGTTCCCCACTACGGGGAGCAGTACTTC.

Only a few counts were recorded for this clonotype. The chain uses TRBV7-9 and TRBJ2-1; possible D gene TRBD2, 5 bases. CDR3 size: 15 residues. V lost 1 base to trimming and J lost 5 bases, with 12 bases between them. CDR1 is SEHNR and CDR2 is FQNEAQ in the germline V gene (reference sequence). The CDR3 DNA reads TGTGCCAGCAGCTTAGAGGGCGGGCGACACAATGAGCAGTTCTTC. It specifies CASSLEGGRHNEQFF. The complete variable domain, with remaining parts taken from reference TRBV7-9 and TRBJ2-1, reads DTGVSQNPRHKITKRGQNVTFRCDPISEHNRLYWYRQTLGQGPEFLTYFQNEAQLEKSRLLSDRFSAERPKGSFSTLEIQRTEQGDSAMYLCASSLEGGRHNEQFFGPGTRLTVL.

The CDR3 DNA follows: TGTGCCAGCAGCTTAGTAAAAGACAGTCTTACCTACGAGCAGTACTTC. Its protein product is CASSLVKDSLTYEQYF. The chain joins TRBV7-9 to TRBJ2-7; maybe TRBD1 (5 bases). CDR1 SEHNR and CDR2 FQNEAQ come from the germline V gene (reference sequence). This CDR3 spans 16 amino acids. Trimming took 1 base from V and 2 from J, leaving 15 bases between them.

This clonotype occurred a few times. J is TRBJ2-3 and V is TRBV3-1; no clear D. Germline V gene sequence: CDR1 LGHDT, CDR2 YNNKEL (reference sequence). V was cut by 0 bases and J by 9 bases, with 4 bases left in between. The CDR3 length is 11 residues. The CDR3 here is CASSQDRTQYF. The CDR3 DNA reads as TGTGCCAGCAGCCAAGATAGGACGCAGTATTTT.

This chain connects TRBV7-8 to TRBJ1-2; unclear D gene. This CDR3 contains 12 residues. CDR1 SGHVS and CDR2 FQNEAQ come from the germline V gene. V was clipped by 2 bases and J by 5 bases, with 6 bases between them. CDR3 sequence: CASSLSDYGYTF. In DNA form, the CDR3 reads TGTGCCAGCAGCTTATCCGATTATGGCTACACCTTC.

The J gene is TRBJ2-7, the V gene TRBV12-3 or TRBV12-4; TRBD1 agrees at 7 bases. The CDR3 is made up of 14 amino acids. V lost 6 bases, J lost 3 bases, and 8 bases stayed unmatched. CDR3 nucleotides: TGTGCCAGCAGACAGACAGGGCCTCACTACGAGCAGTACTTC. Its translation: CASRQTGPHYEQYF.

This clonotype was detected many times. This chain joins TRBV5-1 and TRBJ2-2; TRBD1 is a possible D gene (6 bases). The V gene's germline CDR1 is SGHRS and CDR2 YFSETQ. V was shortened by 2 bases and J by 2 bases, with 10 bases between the two germline ends. The CDR3 extends over 15 amino acids. The CDR3 loop reads CASSFPRGNTGELFF. The CDR3, as DNA: TGCGCCAGCAGCTTCCCCAGGGGCAACACCGGGGAGCTGTTTTTT.

V and J are TRBV18 and TRBJ2-1; 9 bases fit TRBD2. V gave up 3 bases and J gave up 4 bases; unmatched junction bases: 13. CDR1 is KGHSH and CDR2 is LQKENI in the germline V gene. This CDR3 comprises 18 residues. The CDR3 reads CASSPKLGASGMYNEQFF. DNA of the CDR3: TGTGCCAGCTCACCCAAGCTAGGGGCTAGCGGGATGTACAATGAGCAGTTCTTC. The variable domain in full, with the rest retrieved from reference TRBV18 and TRBJ2-1, is NAGVMQNPRHLVRRRGQEARLRCSPMKGHSHVYWYRQLPEEGLKFMVYLQKENIIDESGMPKERFSAEFPKEGPSILRIQQVVRGDSAAYFCASSPKLGASGMYNEQFFGPGTRLTVL.

This clonotype has only a few counts. The chain's CDR3 is CASSQGSGRNTIYF. CDR3 in DNA: TGTGCCAGCAGCCAAGGTTCAGGAAGAAACACCATATATTTT. J is TRBJ1-3 and V is TRBV3-1, with D unresolved. The V end lost 1 base, the J end lost 5 bases, and 9 bases lay between the germline ends. The germline V gene has CDR1 LGHDT and CDR2 YNNKEL (reference sequence). The CDR3 spans 14 residues.

This clonotype has more than one count but fewer than ten. The rearrangement uses TRBV12-3 or TRBV12-4 and TRBJ2-7; TRBD1 matches at 9 bases. The ends lost 6 bases at V and 2 bases at J; junction bases unmatched: 2. This CDR3 has 13 residues. The CDR3 loop reads CASRQGAPYEQYF. The CDR3, as DNA: TGTGCCAGCAGACAGGGGGCCCCCTACGAGCAGTACTTC.

This clonotype appeared a few times. The chain carries TRBV16 and TRBJ2-5; possible D gene TRBD2, 6 bases. The CDR3 spans 15 residues. The ends were cut back, 0 bases at V and 3 bases at J, with 11 bases in the middle. CDR1 KGHSY and CDR2 FQNENV come from the germline V gene. The CDR3: CASSQSRRVEETQYF. In DNA form, the CDR3 reads TGTGCCAGCAGCCAATCTAGGAGGGTCGAAGAGACCCAGTACTTC.

This clonotype showed up just a few times. V and J are TRBV29-1 and TRBJ2-1; 7 bases line up with TRBD1. The length of the CDR3 is 12 residues. The V gene's germline CDR1 is SQVTM and CDR2 ANQGSEA. J lost 14 bases, V lost 4 bases, and 11 bases had no gene match. CDR3 sequence: CSVGVYRGGKFF. The CDR3 DNA follows: TGCAGCGTTGGCGTCTACAGGGGTGGGAAGTTCTTC.

The rearrangement joins TRBV28 to TRBJ1-6, with D uncertain. The V gene lost 3 bases and the J gene lost 7 bases, with 13 bases spanning the gap. Germline V gene lookup returns CDR1 MDHEN and CDR2 SYDVKM. The CDR3 extends over 15 amino acids. In DNA form, the CDR3 reads TGTGCCAGCAGTTTGCGGTGGGTAGAAAATTCACCCCTCCACTTT. It is translated as CASSLRWVENSPLHF.